This T cell receptor beta chain originates from a study of PD-L1 blockade in urothelial cancer. About the research overall: The study started patients on atezolizumab at some point between 2013 and 2014, giving 1,200 mg intravenously every 3 weeks. Treatment start was followed by blood analysis at 3 weeks (second dose) and again at 6 weeks.

A remark on this clone: At one end, the junction sequence differs from germline, possibly due to a read error.

Generated by immunoSEQ multiplex PCR, the TCRdb table keeps only in-frame clones and is missing some. This table has 100,000 to 150,000 clones, about 82% appearing once. Germline-derived CDR1 and CDR2 are SSHAT and FNYEAQ (reference sequence). This CDR3 contains 14 residues. Stated time point: peripheral blood 6 weeks after treatment start. Patients were living with locally advanced or metastatic urothelial carcinoma. This chain joins TRBV7-7 and TRBJ2-1, with 9 bases matching TRBD2. This material consisted of PBMCs, taken around atezolizumab (anti-PD-L1) treatment. This TCR was sampled from a man over 45 with urothelial cancer. Here the CDR3 DNA reads TGTGCTAGCAGCTTAGCGGGAGTTAACAATGAGCAGTTCTTC. Its protein is CASSLAGVNNEQFF.